This note documents a single TCR beta chain sequence. This specimen belongs to a study of T cells of healthy individuals. TCRdb passed the 5' RACE reads through MiXCR, listing each CDR3 protein once. This sample has about 96,000 distinct CDR3 sequences, with 17% found just once. Germline CDR1 reads MNHEY; CDR2 reads SVGAGI. The V gene lost 6 bases and the J gene lost 2 bases, with 11 bases spanning the gap. The CDR3 contains 14 residues. This sequence joins TRBV6-5 and TRBJ1-5, with D possibly being TRBD1 (6 bases). The receptor was derived from a human donor in good health. The chain's CDR3 is CASSRAGGNQPQHF. CDR3 DNA: TGTGCCAGCAGCCGAGCAGGGGGCAATCAGCCCCAGCATTTT.